Presented here are 9 T cell receptor beta chains from one specimen sequenced in a study of cytomegalovirus exposure and HLA in healthy donors. PCR primers comprised 60 Vbeta and 13 Jbeta primers. The assay was immunoSEQ multiplex PCR, and TCRdb's table has in-frame clones only and misses some. Found here are under 130,000 clones, 60% to 80% of them singletons; the top ten hold roughly 4%. Input material: PBMCs. These receptors originate from a man aged 45-65 years in good health and CMV-seropositive.

The chain employs TRBV2 and TRBJ2-7, with D possibly TRBD1 on 5 matching bases. The V end was cut by 3 bases, the J end by 7 bases, with 13 bases between. Looked up from germline, CDR1 is SNHLY and CDR2 is FYNNEI. The CDR3 runs to 13 residues. The CDR3 here is CASSDRATWEQYF. In nucleotides, the CDR3 is TGTGCCAGCAGTGACAGGGCCACGTGGGAGCAGTACTTC.

This chain uses TRBV27 with TRBJ2-3, with 13 nucleotides matching TRBD2. Germline assignment: CDR1 MNHEY and CDR2 SMNVEV (reference sequence). Losses at the gene ends were 6 bases for V and 4 bases for J; bases not matched to a gene: 10. There are 17 residues in the CDR3. The CDR3 DNA is TGTGCCAGCAGCACCGGGACTAGCGGGAAAAGGGCAGATACGCAGTATTTT. Its translation: CASSTGTSGKRADTQYF.

The V and J genes are TRBV5-1 and TRBJ2-7; 14 positions agree with TRBD2. With 4 bases clipped from V and 5 bases from J, the junction kept 8 bases outside the gene matches. Germline CDR1 SGHRS, CDR2 YFSETQ. This CDR3 has 16 amino acids. The CDR3 region is CASSPPGLAGAHEQYF. CDR3 nucleotides: TGCGCCAGCAGCCCGCCGGGACTAGCGGGAGCCCACGAGCAGTACTTC.

The CDR3 protein is CASSQETGNLNQPQHF. The CDR3 DNA reads TGTGCCAGCAGCCAAGAGACAGGGAATTTGAATCAGCCCCAGCATTTT. The V and J genes are TRBV4-2 and TRBJ1-5, with 7 bases matching TRBD1. V shed 0 bases and J 4 bases; nucleotides not matched to a gene: 6. The CDR3 is 16 amino acids. In germline, CDR1 is LGHNA, CDR2 YNFKEQ.

In nucleotides, the CDR3 is TGTGCCAGCAGCTGGAGGACAGGGGGGAGCACAGATACGCAGTATTTT. Translated: CASSWRTGGSTDTQYF. This chain uses TRBV5-4 with TRBJ2-3; 10 bases are a match to TRBD1. Per germline, CDR1 SGHNT and CDR2 YYREEE (reference sequence). V was pared by 3 bases and J by 0 bases, with 4 bases of the junction left unmatched. There are 16 residues in the CDR3.

The V gene is TRBV19, the J gene TRBJ2-2; 7 bases map to TRBD1. Germline V gives CDR1 LNHDA, CDR2 SQIVND (reference sequence). The CDR3 sequence is 15 residues long. Losses at the gene ends were 4 bases for V and 3 bases for J; bases not matched to a gene: 5. The CDR3: CASSTHGTDTGELFF. The CDR3 bases are TGTGCCAGTAGTACCCACGGGACAGACACCGGGGAGCTGTTTTTT.

The rearrangement links TRBV5-4 to TRBJ2-7; 11 bases are a match to TRBD2. The trim removed 0 bases at V and 7 bases at J, leaving 3 bases unmatched. The CDR3 is 14 residues long. The germline V gene encodes CDR1 SGHNT and CDR2 YYREEE (reference sequence). The CDR3 DNA follows: TGTGCCAGCAGCTTGGGACTAGCGGGATCAGAGCAGTACTTC. Its translation: CASSLGLAGSEQYF.

In its sample, this clone was seen a few times. The V call is TRBV28, the J call TRBJ2-5; 9 bases are shared with TRBD1. The CDR3 is 15 residues long. Germline CDR1 and CDR2: MDHEN and SYDVKM. Trimming removed 4 bases from V and 4 bases from J; junction bases left unmatched: 7. This chain's CDR3 is CASSYPGQGGETQYF. The CDR3 nucleotides read TGTGCCAGCAGTTATCCGGGACAGGGTGGAGAGACCCAGTACTTC.

The rearrangement joins TRBV5-1 to TRBJ2-1; 7 positions agree with TRBD2. Trimming at V came to 7 bases and at J to 8 bases, leaving 9 bases not matched to a gene. Per germline, CDR1 SGHRS and CDR2 YFSETQ. CDR3 length: 13 amino acids. The chain's CDR3 is CASYSSGPYEQFF. The CDR3 DNA follows: TGCGCCAGCTATTCTAGCGGACCTTATGAGCAGTTCTTC.